This T cell receptor (beta chain) was profiled in a study of cytomegalovirus exposure and HLA in healthy donors. Looking at the study overall: Drawn from HLA-typed donors, tens of millions of unique TCRs were held in an early data release. Broader study findings: A later analysis linked around 17,000 TCR beta sequences to HLA alleles at 0.05 false discovery rate. In a later analysis, across HLA loci, associated TCR counts were highest for DRB1, lowest for HLA-C.

This clone was recorded a few times. Antigen: not known. Primers included in the PCR were 60 Vbeta and 13 Jbeta primers. Here immunoSEQ multiplex PCR was the method, and the copy in TCRdb shows in-frame clones only, minus some. This repertoire shows 90,000 to 120,000 clones, 76% found once; its top ten account for under 5%. The CDR3 has 15 amino acids. Looked up from germline, CDR1 is SGDLS and CDR2 is YYNGEE. V shed 3 bases and J 4 bases; nucleotides not matched to a gene: 4. Sample: PBMCs. The chain combines TRBV9 with TRBJ2-6, with TRBD2 matching over 7 bases. The TCR was taken from a woman aged 45-65 years in good health and CMV-seropositive. The CDR3 spells CASSGGSSGANVLTF. DNA for the CDR3: TGTGCCAGCAGCGGCGGGAGTTCGGGGGCCAACGTCCTGACTTTC.